Presented here are 22 T cell receptor beta chains from one specimen sequenced in a study of regulatory T cells in long-lasting Graves disease. As to time point: newly diagnosed GD, antithyroid drugs for less than 3 months. The TCR library was prepared using RNA isolated from PBMCs. CDR3 regions were amplified by Arm-PCR using iRepertoire HTBI primers to build TCR beta libraries. TCRdb recomputed calls from the multiplex PCR reads with MiXCR, one row per CDR3 protein. The data hold 530,000 or so distinct CDR3 sequences, with about 13% observed a single time. These data were also reused for a study on T cells in Graves' hyperthyroidism and ophthalmopathy.

This specimen was peripheral blood mononuclear cells (PBMCs), taken at new diagnosis, from a patient treated with antithyroid drugs. These receptors originate from a man aged 25 to 45 with Graves disease.

This clonotype was seen at least ten times. V and J are TRBV10-1 and TRBJ2-7; D might be TRBD1 (6 bases). Germline loops: CDR1 WNHNN, CDR2 SYGVQD (reference sequence). CDR3 length: 14 residues. V was clipped by 0 bases and J by 2 bases, with 8 bases between them. CDR3 sequence: CASSESTGPYEQYF. For the CDR3, the DNA is TGCGCCAGCAGTGAGTCCACAGGGCCCTACGAGCAGTACTTC.

Many counts were recorded for this clonotype. The gene calls are TRBV18 and TRBJ2-7, with 7 nucleotides matching TRBD1. Trimming took 2 bases from V and 6 from J; bases not matched to a gene: 4. Germline V CDR1 and CDR2: KGHSH, LQKENI. This CDR3 has 13 amino acids. The CDR3 spells CASSPGQESEQYF. The CDR3 DNA follows: TGTGCCAGCTCACCAGGACAGGAGAGCGAGCAGTACTTC.

The chain combines TRBV15 with TRBJ2-1, with D tentatively TRBD2 (5 bases). Germline-derived CDR1 and CDR2 are LNHNV and YYDKDF (reference sequence). The CDR3 totals 17 residues. V lost 1 base, J lost 0 bases, and 13 bases lay in between. CDR3 sequence reads: CATSRGRLPSSYNEQFF. The CDR3 DNA reads TGTGCCACCAGCAGAGGCAGACTACCCAGCTCCTACAATGAGCAGTTCTTC.

With respect to this clonotype: A far larger clone differs by one base, so this is likely a read error. This CDR3 is CASSITSTDTQYF. Here the CDR3 DNA reads TGTGCCAGCAGTATAACTAGCACAGATACGCAGTATTTT. The chain employs TRBV27 and TRBJ2-3; no clear D. Germline assignment: CDR1 MNHEY and CDR2 SMNVEV (reference sequence). This CDR3 is 13 amino acids long. Trimming removed 5 bases at V and 0 bases at J, with 6 bases between.

The table lists this clonotype with a few counts. The V and J genes are TRBV25-1 and TRBJ2-5; TRBD2 matches 11 bases. The CDR3 extends over 15 amino acids. V was pared by 4 bases and J by 4 bases, with 5 bases of the junction left unmatched. Germline V lookup: CDR1 MGHDK, CDR2 SYGVNS. Here the CDR3 DNA reads TGTGCCAGCAGTGCGACTAGCGGGATCGGAGAGACCCAGTACTTC. Its translation is CASSATSGIGETQYF.

V gene TRBV15 combines with J gene TRBJ2-5; D remains ambiguous. Germline CDR1 and CDR2: LNHNV and YYDKDF (reference sequence). V lost 5 bases and J lost 0, with 7 bases in between. The CDR3 covers 13 residues. The CDR3 nucleotides are TGTGCCACCAGCGGCCGTTACCAAGAGACCCAGTACTTC. Residues: CATSGRYQETQYF. The whole variable domain, filled in from reference TRBV15 and TRBJ2-5, reads DAMVIQNPRYQVTQFGKPVTLSCSQTLNHNVMYWYQQKSSQAPKLLFHYYDKDFNNEADTPDNFQSRRPNTSFCFLDIRSPGLGDTAMYLCATSGRYQETQYFGPGTRLLVL.

This clonotype was seen a handful of times. V and J are TRBV12-3 or TRBV12-4 and TRBJ2-6; 12 bases map to TRBD2. The CDR3 contains 16 residues. Trimming at V came to 7 bases and at J to 0 bases, leaving 1 base not matched to a gene. In nucleotides, the CDR3 is TGTGCCAGCACGACTAGCGGGGGCTCTGGGGCCAACGTCCTGACTTTC. Its translation is CASTTSGGSGANVLTF.

There are many counts of this clonotype. CDR3 DNA sequence: TGTGCCAGCAGCTACTACGAGACTACGCAGTATTTT. Its protein is CASSYYETTQYF. The gene calls are TRBV12-3 or TRBV12-4 and TRBJ2-3; no clear D. The CDR3 spans 12 residues. V dropped 6 bases and J dropped 8 bases, with 12 bases sitting between them.

There are many counts of this clonotype. The chain's CDR3 is CASSLIRGETQYF. CDR3 sequence (DNA): TGTGCCAGCAGTTTAATTCGAGGGGAGACCCAGTACTTC. The rearrangement uses TRBV6-5 and TRBJ2-5; D is perhaps TRBD2 (5 bases). CDR1 MNHEY and CDR2 SVGAGI come from the germline V gene. V dropped 4 bases and J dropped 5 bases, with 11 bases sitting between them. This CDR3 comprises 13 residues.

Of note for this clonotype: This clone may be a read error of a much larger clone one base away. The V call is TRBV19, the J call TRBJ1-1; a weak D match, TRBD1 (5 bases). The CDR3 is 15 amino acids. From germline, CDR1 is LNHDA and CDR2 SQIVND (reference sequence). Here the CDR3 reads CASSIGRVGEADAFF. The CDR3 bases are TGTGCCAGTAGTATCGGCAGGGTGGGGGAGGCTGACGCTTTCTTT.

This clonotype has ten or more counts. The V gene is TRBV7-2, the J gene TRBJ2-3; maybe TRBD2 (5 bases). The CDR3 sequence is 14 residues long. CDR1 is SGHTA, CDR2 FQGNSA, per germline. V was cut by 4 bases and J by 2 bases, with 10 bases left in between. CDR3 DNA sequence: TGTGCCAGCAGCTGGACGAGGGCCACAGATACGCAGTATTTT. It specifies CASSWTRATDTQYF.

This clonotype was counted many times. This chain connects TRBV20-1 to TRBJ1-1, with unresolved D. Trimming pared 3 bases from V and 0 bases from J, leaving 11 bases between. This CDR3 comprises 14 residues. Germline-derived CDR1 and CDR2 are DFQATT and SNEGSKA (reference sequence). The CDR3, as DNA: TGCAGTGCTAGTGTTGGCAGCTTGAACACTGAAGCTTTCTTT. The encoded protein is CSASVGSLNTEAFF.

This clonotype was detected a few times. An end of the junction differs from the germline gene, which may be a read error. The chain links TRBV29-1 to TRBJ2-2; the match to TRBD1 covers 7 bases. The germline CDR1 and CDR2 sequences are SQVTM and ANQGSEA. This CDR3 is 16 amino acids long. The CDR3 region is CSAEDPTGKNTWELFF. For the CDR3, the DNA is TGCAGCGCTGAAGACCCGACAGGGAAGAACACCTGGGAGCTGTTTTTT.

This clonotype was seen repeatedly, ten times or more. The chain links TRBV11-2 to TRBJ2-3; D possibly corresponds to TRBD2 (6 bases). The length of the CDR3 is 15 residues. Between the trimmed V and J ends, which lost 0 bases and 6 bases, there was a span of 13 bases. The germline gives CDR1 SGHAT, CDR2 FQNNGV. This CDR3 reads CASSLDGRIWDTQYF. The CDR3 DNA follows: TGTGCCAGCAGCTTAGATGGGAGGATTTGGGATACGCAGTATTTT. The full variable domain, its missing parts supplied by reference TRBV11-2 and TRBJ2-3, is EAGVAQSPRYKIIEKRQSVAFWCNPISGHATLYWYQQILGQGPKLLIQFQNNGVVDDSQLPKDRFSAERLKGVDSTLKIQPAKLEDSAVYLCASSLDGRIWDTQYFGPGTRLTVL.

The rearrangement joins TRBV4-1 to TRBJ2-7; possible D gene TRBD2, 6 bases. The V gene's germline CDR1 is MGHRA and CDR2 YSYEKL. The length of the CDR3 is 16 residues. Trimming cost V 1 base and J 1 base, with 14 bases left between them. For the CDR3, the DNA is TGCGCCAGCAGCCAAGCTTGGGCGGGACCTTCCTACGAGCAGTACTTC. Residues: CASSQAWAGPSYEQYF.

As concerns this clonotype: One junction end disagrees with the germline gene, perhaps due to a read error. The J gene is TRBJ2-1, the V gene TRBV24-1; D remains ambiguous. Germline values: CDR1 KGHDR, CDR2 SFDVKD. This CDR3 is 12 amino acids long. CDR3 nucleotide sequence: TGTGCCACCAATGATAAGAGCAATGAGCAGTTCTTC. Translating it yields CATNDKSNEQFF.

The chain is built from TRBV20-1 and TRBJ2-2; 8 bases align to TRBD2. Germline V gene data show CDR1 as DFQATT and CDR2 as SNEGSKA (reference sequence). V shed 6 bases, J shed 6 bases, and the junction held 9 bases outside the gene matches. The CDR3 spans 14 residues. The CDR3 DNA follows: TGCAGTGCCGGGGGGGGGGTGCGGCCCGGGGAGCTGTTTTTT. It specifies CSAGGGVRPGELFF.

The rearrangement uses TRBV19 and TRBJ1-3, with 9 bases identical to TRBD1. V shed 7 bases and J 0 bases; nucleotides not matched to a gene: 7. The CDR3 has 16 amino acids. Per germline, CDR1 LNHDA and CDR2 SQIVND (reference sequence). CDR3 sequence reads: CASTRTGVSSGNTIYF. CDR3 bases: TGTGCCAGTACTCGGACAGGGGTGAGCTCTGGAAACACCATATATTTT.

This clonotype was observed many times. This rearrangement joins TRBV12-3 or TRBV12-4 to TRBJ2-3; 7 nucleotides match TRBD1. The V segment lost 5 bases and the J segment 2 bases; nucleotides outside the gene matches: 10. The CDR3 spans 16 residues. The DNA for the CDR3 is TGTGCCAGCAGTGAGGGGACAGTTACCTCCACAGATACGCAGTATTTT. This gives the protein CASSEGTVTSTDTQYF.

In this sample, this clonotype turned up many times. The chain combines TRBV29-1 with TRBJ1-2; D is perhaps TRBD1 (6 bases). The germline V gene encodes CDR1 SQVTM and CDR2 ANQGSEA. V lost 0 bases and J 0 bases, leaving 14 bases between the germline ends. The CDR3 runs 16 residues. CDR3 amino acids: CSVEDLQGGSNYGYTF. Here the CDR3 DNA reads TGCAGCGTTGAAGATTTACAGGGAGGGTCTAACTATGGCTACACCTTC.

This clonotype appeared a few times. The chain combines TRBV10-1 with TRBJ2-1; D gene uncertain. V lost 5 bases and J 3 bases, leaving 5 bases between the germline ends. The CDR3 extends over 12 amino acids. Germline CDR1 is WNHNN and CDR2 is SYGVQD (reference sequence). The CDR3 nucleotides are TGCGCCAGCAGTAACGACTACAATGAGCAGTTCTTC. This gives the protein CASSNDYNEQFF.

The sample holds many counts of this clonotype. This CDR3 is CASSLAGQEETQYF. The DNA of the CDR3 is TGTGCCAGCAGCTTAGCGGGGCAGGAAGAGACCCAGTACTTC. The J gene is TRBJ2-5, the V gene TRBV7-2; D is possibly TRBD1 (5 bases). There are 14 residues in the CDR3. V dropped 0 bases and J dropped 3 bases, with 8 bases sitting between them. Germline CDR1 is SGHTA and CDR2 is FQGNSA. The whole variable domain, filled in from reference TRBV7-2 and TRBJ2-5, reads GAGVSQSPSNKVTEKGKDVELRCDPISGHTALYWYRQSLGQGLEFLIYFQGNSAPDKSGLPSDRFSAERTGGSVSTLTIQRTQQEDSAVYLCASSLAGQEETQYFGPGTRLLVL.